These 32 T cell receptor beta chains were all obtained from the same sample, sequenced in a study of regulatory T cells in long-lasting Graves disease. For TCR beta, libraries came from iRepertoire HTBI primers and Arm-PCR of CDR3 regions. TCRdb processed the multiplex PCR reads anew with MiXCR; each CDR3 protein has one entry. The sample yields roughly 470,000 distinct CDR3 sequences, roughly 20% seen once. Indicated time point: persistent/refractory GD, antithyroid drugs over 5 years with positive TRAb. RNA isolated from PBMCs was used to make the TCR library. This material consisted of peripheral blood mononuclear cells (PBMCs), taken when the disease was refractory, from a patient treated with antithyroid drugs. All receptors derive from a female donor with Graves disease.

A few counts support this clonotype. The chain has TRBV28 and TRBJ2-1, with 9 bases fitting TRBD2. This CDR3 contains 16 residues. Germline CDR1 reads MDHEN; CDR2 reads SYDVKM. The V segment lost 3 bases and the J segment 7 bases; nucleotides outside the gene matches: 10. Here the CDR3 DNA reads TGTGCCAGCAGTTTGGCGGGAGGGCCGCCGGGGAATGAGCAGTTCTTC. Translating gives CASSLAGGPPGNEQFF.

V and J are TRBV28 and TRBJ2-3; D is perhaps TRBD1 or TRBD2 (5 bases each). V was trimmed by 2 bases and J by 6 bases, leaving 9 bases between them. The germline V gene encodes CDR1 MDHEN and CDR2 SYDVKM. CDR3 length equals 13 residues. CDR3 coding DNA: TGTGCCAGCAGTTTAGGGACGGGTGATACGCAGTATTTT. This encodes CASSLGTGDTQYF.

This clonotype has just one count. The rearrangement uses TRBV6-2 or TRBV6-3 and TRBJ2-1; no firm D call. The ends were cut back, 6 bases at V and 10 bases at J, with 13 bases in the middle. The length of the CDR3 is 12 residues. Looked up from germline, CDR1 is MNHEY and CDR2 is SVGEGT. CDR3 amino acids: CASRMTSKEQFF. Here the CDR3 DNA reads TGTGCCAGCAGGATGACTTCCAAGGAGCAGTTCTTC.

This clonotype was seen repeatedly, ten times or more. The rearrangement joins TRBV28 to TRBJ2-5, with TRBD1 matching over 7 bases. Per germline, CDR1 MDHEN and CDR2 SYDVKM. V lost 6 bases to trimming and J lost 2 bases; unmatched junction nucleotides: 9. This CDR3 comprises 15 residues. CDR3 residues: CASSHRGSLQETQYF. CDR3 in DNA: TGTGCCAGCAGCCACAGGGGATCTTTACAAGAGACCCAGTACTTC.

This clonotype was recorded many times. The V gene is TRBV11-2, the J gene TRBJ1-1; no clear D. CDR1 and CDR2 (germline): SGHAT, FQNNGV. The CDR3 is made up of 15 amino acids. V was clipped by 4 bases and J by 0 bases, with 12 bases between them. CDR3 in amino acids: CASSSVSGMNTEAFF. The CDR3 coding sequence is TGTGCCAGCAGCTCAGTGTCCGGAATGAACACTGAAGCTTTCTTT.

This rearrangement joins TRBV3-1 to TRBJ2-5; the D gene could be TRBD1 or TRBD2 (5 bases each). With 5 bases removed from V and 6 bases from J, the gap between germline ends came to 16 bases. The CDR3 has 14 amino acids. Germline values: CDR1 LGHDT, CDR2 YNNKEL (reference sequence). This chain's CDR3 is CASSYGTGIQTQYF. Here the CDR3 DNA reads TGTGCCAGCAGCTATGGGACGGGTATACAGACCCAGTACTTC.

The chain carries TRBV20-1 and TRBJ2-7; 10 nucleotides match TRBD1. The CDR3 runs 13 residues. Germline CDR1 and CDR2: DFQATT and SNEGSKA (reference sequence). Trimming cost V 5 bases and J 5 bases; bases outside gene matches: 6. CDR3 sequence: CSAPPTGGDEQYF. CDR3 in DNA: TGCAGTGCTCCGCCGACAGGGGGCGACGAGCAGTACTTC.

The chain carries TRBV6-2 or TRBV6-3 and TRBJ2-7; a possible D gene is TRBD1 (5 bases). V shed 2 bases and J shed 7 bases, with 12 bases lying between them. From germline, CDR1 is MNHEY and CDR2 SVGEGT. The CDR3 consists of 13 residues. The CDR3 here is CASSYDSSGEQYF. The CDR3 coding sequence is TGTGCCAGCAGTTACGACAGTTCAGGAGAGCAGTACTTC.

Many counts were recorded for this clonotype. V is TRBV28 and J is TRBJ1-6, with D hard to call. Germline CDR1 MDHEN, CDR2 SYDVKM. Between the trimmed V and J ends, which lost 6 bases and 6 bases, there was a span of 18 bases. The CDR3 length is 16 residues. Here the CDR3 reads CASSFRFLILNSPLHF. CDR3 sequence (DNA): TGTGCCAGCAGCTTCCGGTTCTTGATCCTTAATTCACCCCTCCACTTT. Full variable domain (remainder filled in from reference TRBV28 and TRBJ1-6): DVKVTQSSRYLVKRTGEKVFLECVQDMDHENMFWYRQDPGLGLRLIYFSYDVKMKEKGDIPEGYSVSREKKERFSLILESASTNQTSMYLCASSFRFLILNSPLHFGNGTRLTVT.

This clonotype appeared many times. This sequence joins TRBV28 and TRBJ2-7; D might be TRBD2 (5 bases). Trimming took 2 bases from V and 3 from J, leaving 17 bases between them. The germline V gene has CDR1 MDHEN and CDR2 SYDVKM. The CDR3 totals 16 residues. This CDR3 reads CASSLTLAGPIYEQYF. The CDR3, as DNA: TGTGCCAGCAGTTTAACGCTAGCAGGCCCTATCTACGAGCAGTACTTC.

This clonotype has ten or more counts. Here the CDR3 DNA reads TGTGCCAGCAGGTCTCCAGGGTTGGGCTACACCTTC. It is translated as CASRSPGLGYTF. The rearrangement joins TRBV28 to TRBJ1-2; TRBD1 is a possible D gene (5 bases). The CDR3 consists of 12 residues. V was cut by 6 bases and J by 8 bases, with 13 bases left in between. Germline loops: CDR1 MDHEN, CDR2 SYDVKM.

The CDR3 is CSVELAGPLSYEQYF. CDR3 nucleotide sequence: TGCAGCGTTGAACTAGCGGGACCTCTATCCTACGAGCAGTACTTC. This chain links TRBV29-1 with TRBJ2-7; 9 positions match TRBD2. J was trimmed by 1 base and V by 2 bases; bases with no gene match: 6. There are 15 residues in the CDR3. Germline CDR1 and CDR2: SQVTM and ANQGSEA.

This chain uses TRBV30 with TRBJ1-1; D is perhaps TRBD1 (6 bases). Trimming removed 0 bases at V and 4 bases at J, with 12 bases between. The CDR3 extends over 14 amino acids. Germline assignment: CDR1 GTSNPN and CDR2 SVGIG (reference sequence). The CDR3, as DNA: TGTGCCTGGAGTGTGGGGGCGTCGGGCACTGAAGCTTTCTTT. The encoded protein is CAWSVGASGTEAFF.

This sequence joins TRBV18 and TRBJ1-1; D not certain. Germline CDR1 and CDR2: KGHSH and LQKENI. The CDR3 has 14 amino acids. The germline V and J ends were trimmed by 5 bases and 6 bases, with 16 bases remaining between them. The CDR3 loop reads CASSEISRRSEAFF. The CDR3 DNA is TGTGCCAGCTCAGAAATAAGCCGTAGGTCTGAAGCTTTCTTT.

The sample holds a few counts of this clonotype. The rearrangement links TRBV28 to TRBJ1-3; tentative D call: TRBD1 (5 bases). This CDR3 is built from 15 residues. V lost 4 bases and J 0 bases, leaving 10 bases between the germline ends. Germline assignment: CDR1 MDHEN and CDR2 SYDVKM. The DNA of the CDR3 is TGTGCCAGCAGTTCCCACGACAGCTCTGGAAACACCATATATTTT. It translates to CASSSHDSSGNTIYF.

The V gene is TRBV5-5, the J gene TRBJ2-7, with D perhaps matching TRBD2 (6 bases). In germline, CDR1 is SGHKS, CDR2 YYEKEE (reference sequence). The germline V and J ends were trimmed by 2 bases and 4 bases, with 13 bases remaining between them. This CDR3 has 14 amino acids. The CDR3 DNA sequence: TGTGCCAGCAGCTTTCCGGGCGGGGATTACGAGCAGTACTTC. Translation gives CASSFPGGDYEQYF.

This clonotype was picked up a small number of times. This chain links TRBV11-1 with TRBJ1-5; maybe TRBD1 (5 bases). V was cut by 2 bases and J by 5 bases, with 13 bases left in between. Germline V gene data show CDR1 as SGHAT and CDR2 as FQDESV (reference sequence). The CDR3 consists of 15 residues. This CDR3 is CASSLHGGRDQPQHF. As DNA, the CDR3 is TGTGCCAGCAGCTTACATGGGGGAAGGGATCAGCCCCAGCATTTT.

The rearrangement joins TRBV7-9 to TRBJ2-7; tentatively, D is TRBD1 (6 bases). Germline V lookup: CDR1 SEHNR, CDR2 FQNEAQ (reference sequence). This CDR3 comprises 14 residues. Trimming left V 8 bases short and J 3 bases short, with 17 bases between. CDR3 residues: CASRNLGGLYEQYF. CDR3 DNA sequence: TGTGCCAGCCGGAATCTTGGGGGCCTCTACGAGCAGTACTTC. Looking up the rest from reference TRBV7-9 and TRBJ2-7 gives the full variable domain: DTGVSQNPRHKITKRGQNVTFRCDPISEHNRLYWYRQTLGQGPEFLTYFQNEAQLEKSRLLSDRFSAERPKGSFSTLEIQRTEQGDSAMYLCASRNLGGLYEQYFGPGTRLTVT.

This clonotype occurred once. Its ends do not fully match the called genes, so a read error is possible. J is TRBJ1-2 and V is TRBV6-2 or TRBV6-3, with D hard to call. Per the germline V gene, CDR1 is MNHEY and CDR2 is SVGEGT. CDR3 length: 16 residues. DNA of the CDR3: TGTGCCAGCAGTTACTCGGTAACACGAGCTAACTGTGGCTACACCTTC. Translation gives CASSYSVTRANCGYTF.

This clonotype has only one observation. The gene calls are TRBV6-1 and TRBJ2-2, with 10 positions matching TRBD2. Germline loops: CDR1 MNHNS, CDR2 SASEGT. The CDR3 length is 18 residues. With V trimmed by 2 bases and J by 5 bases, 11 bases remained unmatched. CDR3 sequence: CASSERLAGDLVTGELFF. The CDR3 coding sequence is TGTGCCAGCAGTGAACGCCTAGCGGGAGATCTTGTAACCGGGGAGCTGTTTTTT.

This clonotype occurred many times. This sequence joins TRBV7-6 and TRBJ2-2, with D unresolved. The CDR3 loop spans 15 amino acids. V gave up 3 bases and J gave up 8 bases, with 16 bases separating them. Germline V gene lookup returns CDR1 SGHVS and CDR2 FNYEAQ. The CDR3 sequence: CASSLHKIERGELFF. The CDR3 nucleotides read TGTGCCAGCAGCTTGCACAAGATCGAGAGGGGGGAGCTGTTTTTT.

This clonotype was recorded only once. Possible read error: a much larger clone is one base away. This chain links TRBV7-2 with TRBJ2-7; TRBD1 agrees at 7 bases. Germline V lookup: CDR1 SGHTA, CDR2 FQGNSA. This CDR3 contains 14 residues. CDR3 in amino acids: CAGRGGGYLYEQYF. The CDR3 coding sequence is TGTGCCGGCAGAGGGGGCGGATATCTCTACGAGCAGTACTTC. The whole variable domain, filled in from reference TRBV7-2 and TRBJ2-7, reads GAGVSQSPSNKVTEKGKDVELRCDPISGHTALYWYRQSLGQGLEFLIYFQGNSAPDKSGLPSDRFSAERTGGSVSTLTIQRTQQEDSAVYLCAGRGGGYLYEQYFGPGTRLTVT.

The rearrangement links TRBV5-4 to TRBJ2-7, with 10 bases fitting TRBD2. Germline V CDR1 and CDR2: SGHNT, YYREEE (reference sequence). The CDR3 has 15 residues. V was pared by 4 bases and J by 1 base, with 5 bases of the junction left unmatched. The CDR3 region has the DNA TGTGCCAGCAGCACCCGGACTAGCGGTTCCTACGAGCAGTACTTC. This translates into CASSTRTSGSYEQYF.

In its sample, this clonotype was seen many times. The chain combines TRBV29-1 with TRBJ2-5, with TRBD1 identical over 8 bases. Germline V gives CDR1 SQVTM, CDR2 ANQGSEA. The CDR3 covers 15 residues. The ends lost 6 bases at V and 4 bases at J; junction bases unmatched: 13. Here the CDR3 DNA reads TGCAGCGTAGAGGGCGTCAGGGGGCCACCAGAGACCCAGTACTTC. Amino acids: CSVEGVRGPPETQYF.

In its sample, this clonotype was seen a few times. The CDR3 sequence: CASGGYSSTYEQYF. The DNA for the CDR3 is TGTGCCAGCGGAGGCTACTCCTCAACCTACGAGCAGTACTTC. This sequence joins TRBV6-1 and TRBJ2-7; TRBD2 might be the D (5 bases). Germline CDR1 and CDR2: MNHNS and SASEGT. The germline V and J ends were trimmed by 8 bases and 2 bases, with 16 bases remaining between them. This CDR3 contains 14 residues.

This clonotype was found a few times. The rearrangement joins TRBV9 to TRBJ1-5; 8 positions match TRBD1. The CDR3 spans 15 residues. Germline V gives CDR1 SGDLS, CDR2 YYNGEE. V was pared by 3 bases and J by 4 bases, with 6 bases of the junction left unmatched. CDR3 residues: CASSATGTGNQPQHF. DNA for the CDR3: TGTGCCAGCAGCGCCACCGGGACAGGTAATCAGCCCCAGCATTTT.

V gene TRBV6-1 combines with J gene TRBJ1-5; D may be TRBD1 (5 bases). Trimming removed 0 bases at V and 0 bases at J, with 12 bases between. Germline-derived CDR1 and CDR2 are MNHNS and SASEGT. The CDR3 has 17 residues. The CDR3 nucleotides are TGTGCCAGCAGTGAAGCCCGGGACCCCTATAGCAATCAGCCCCAGCATTTT. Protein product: CASSEARDPYSNQPQHF.

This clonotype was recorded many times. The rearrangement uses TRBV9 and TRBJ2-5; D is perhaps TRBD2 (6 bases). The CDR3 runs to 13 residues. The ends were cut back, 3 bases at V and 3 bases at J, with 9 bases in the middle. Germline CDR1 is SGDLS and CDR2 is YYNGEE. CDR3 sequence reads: CASSGLAEETQYF. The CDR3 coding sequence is TGTGCCAGCAGCGGCTTAGCGGAAGAGACCCAGTACTTC. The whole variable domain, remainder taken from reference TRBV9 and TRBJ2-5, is DSGVTQTPKHLITATGQRVTLRCSPRSGDLSVYWYQQSLDQGLQFLIQYYNGEERAKGNILERFSAQQFPDLHSELNLSSLELGDSALYFCASSGLAEETQYFGPGTRLLVL.

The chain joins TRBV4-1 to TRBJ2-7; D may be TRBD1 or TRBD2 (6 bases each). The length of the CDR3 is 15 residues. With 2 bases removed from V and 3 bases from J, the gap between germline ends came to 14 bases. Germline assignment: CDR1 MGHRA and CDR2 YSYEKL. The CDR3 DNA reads TGCGCCAGCAGCCAATCCTCGGGGGCTCACTACGAGCAGTACTTC. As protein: CASSQSSGAHYEQYF.

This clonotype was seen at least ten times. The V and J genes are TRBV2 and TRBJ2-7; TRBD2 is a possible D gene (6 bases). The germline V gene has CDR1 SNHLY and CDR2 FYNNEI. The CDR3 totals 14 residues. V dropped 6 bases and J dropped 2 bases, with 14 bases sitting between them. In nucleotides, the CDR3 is TGTGCCAGCAGAGAGACGGGAGCAACCTACGAGCAGTACTTC. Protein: CASRETGATYEQYF.

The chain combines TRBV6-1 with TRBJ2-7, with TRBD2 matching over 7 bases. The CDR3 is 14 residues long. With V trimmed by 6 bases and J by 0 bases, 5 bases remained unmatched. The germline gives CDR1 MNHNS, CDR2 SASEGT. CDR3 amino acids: CASSSTSDSYEQYF. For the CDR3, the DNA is TGTGCCAGCAGCAGCACTAGCGACTCCTACGAGCAGTACTTC.

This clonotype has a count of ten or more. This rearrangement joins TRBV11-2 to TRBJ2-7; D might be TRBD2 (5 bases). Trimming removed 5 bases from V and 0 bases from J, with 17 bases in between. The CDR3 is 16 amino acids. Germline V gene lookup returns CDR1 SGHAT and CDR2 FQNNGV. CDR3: CASSPHWQRNSYEQYF. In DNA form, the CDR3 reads TGTGCCAGCAGCCCTCATTGGCAGCGGAACTCCTACGAGCAGTACTTC.